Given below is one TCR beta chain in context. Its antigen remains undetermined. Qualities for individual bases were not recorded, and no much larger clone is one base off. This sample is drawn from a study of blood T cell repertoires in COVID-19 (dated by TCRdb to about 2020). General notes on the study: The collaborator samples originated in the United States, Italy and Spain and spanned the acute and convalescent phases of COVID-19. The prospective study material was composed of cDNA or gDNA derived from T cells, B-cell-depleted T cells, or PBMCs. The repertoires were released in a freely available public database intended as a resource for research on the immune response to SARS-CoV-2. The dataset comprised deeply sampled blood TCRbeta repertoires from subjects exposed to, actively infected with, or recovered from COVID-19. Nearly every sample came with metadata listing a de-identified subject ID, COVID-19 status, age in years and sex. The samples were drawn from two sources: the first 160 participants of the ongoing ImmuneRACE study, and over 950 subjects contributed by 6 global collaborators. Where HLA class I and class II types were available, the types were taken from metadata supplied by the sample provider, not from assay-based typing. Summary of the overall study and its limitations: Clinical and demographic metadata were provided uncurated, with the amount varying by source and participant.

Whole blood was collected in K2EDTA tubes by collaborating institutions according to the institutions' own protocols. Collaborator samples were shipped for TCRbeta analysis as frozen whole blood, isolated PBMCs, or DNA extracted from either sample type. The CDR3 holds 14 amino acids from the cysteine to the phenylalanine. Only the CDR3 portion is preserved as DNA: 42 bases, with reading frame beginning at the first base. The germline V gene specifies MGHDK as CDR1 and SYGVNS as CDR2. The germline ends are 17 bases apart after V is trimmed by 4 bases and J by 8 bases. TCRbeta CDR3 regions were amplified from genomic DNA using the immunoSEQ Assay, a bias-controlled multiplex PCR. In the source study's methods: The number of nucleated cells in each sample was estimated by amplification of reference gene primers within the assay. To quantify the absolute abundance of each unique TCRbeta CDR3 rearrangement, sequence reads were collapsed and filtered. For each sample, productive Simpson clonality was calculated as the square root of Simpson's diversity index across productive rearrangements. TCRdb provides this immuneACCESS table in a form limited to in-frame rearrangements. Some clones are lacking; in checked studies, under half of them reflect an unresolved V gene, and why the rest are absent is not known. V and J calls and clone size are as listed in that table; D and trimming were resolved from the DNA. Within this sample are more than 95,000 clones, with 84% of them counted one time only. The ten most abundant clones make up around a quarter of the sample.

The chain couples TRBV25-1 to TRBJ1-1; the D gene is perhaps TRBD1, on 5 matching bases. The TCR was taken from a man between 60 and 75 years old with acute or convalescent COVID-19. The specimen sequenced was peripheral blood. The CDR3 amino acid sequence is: CASSVLDGNREAFF. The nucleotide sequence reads TGTGCCAGCAGTGTGTTGGATGGGAACAGGGAAGCTTTCTTT.